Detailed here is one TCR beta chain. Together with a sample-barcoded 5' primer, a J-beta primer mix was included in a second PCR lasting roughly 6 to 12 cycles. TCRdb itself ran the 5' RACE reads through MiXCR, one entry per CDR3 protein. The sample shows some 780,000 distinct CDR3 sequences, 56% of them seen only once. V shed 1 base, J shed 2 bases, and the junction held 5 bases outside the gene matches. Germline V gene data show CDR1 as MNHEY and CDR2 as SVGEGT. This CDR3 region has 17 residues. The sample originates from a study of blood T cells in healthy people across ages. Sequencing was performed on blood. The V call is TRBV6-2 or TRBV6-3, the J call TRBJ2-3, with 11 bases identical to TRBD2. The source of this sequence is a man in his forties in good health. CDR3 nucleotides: TGTGCCAGCAGTTACTACCTAGCGGGAGGCCCCACAGATACGCAGTATTTT. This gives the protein CASSYYLAGGPTDTQYF.